This T cell receptor (beta chain) was recorded in a study of B cell selection in AIRE deficiency. CD4+CD127+ cells were sorted as the conventional CD4 T cells. Control samples were from healthy, unrelated donors. The CDR3 contains 13 residues. The V end lost 3 bases, the J end lost 2 bases, and 7 bases lay between the germline ends. CDR1 and CDR2 (germline): MDHEN, SYDVKM. The table came from immunoSEQ multiplex PCR; TCRdb's copy has only in-frame clones and leaves some out. The sample includes some 25,000 clones, 96% of them seen just once. This sequence joins TRBV28 and TRBJ2-5; perhaps D is TRBD1 or TRBD2 (5 bases each). Sequencing was performed on CD4+CD127+ conventional T cells sorted from PBMCs. The sequence was collected from a human donor in good health. The DNA of the CDR3 is TGTGCCAGCAGTTTCAGGGAGCAAGAGACCCAGTACTTC. Protein sequence: CASSFREQETQYF.